This T cell receptor (beta chain) was identified in a study of T cell responses to AZD1222 COVID-19 vaccine. The study pooled second doses at about 4 or about 12 weeks. The assay was immunoSEQ multiplex PCR, and TCRdb's table has in-frame clones only and misses some. Among fewer than 200,000 clones listed, approximately 91% were seen once. The CDR3 is 14 residues long. V lost 3 bases to trimming and J lost 4 bases, with 10 bases between them. Germline CDR1 and CDR2: LNHNV and YYDKDF (reference sequence). Regarding the study as a whole: Along spike, vaccine-associated CD4 TCRs were found throughout, with dominance at 160-218 and 743-854. Of spike-specific TCRs, nearly half reportedly target regions left unmutated in variants. Donors in the cohort were predominantly white British and more often female, and clonal diversity was possibly underestimated.

Remarks on this clone: The antigen is undetermined.

Sequencing used peripheral blood, obtained 28 days after the second AZD1222 dose. This clonotype was sampled from an adult who received the AZD1222 COVID-19 vaccine. The rearrangement links TRBV15 to TRBJ2-1; D unresolved. CDR3 amino acids: CATSSRYGYNEQFF. As DNA, the CDR3 is TGTGCCACCAGCAGTCGTTATGGATACAATGAGCAGTTCTTC.